A single sample is the source of the 25 T cell receptor beta chains below, sequenced in a study of blood T cell repertoires in COVID-19. Profiling relied on immunoSEQ multiplex PCR, and the TCRdb table lists in-frame clones only, not all of them. The sample yields about 130,000 clones, approximately 85% seen once. The source material was peripheral blood. Receptors were obtained from a woman aged 80 or over with acute or convalescent COVID-19.

This chain links TRBV2 with TRBJ1-2; 9 bases align to TRBD1. V lost 8 bases and J lost 5; bases outside the gene matches: 9. Germline V gene data show CDR1 as SNHLY and CDR2 as FYNNEI. This CDR3 has 14 amino acids. Here the CDR3 reads CASYWGQGLYGYTF. The CDR3 DNA reads as TGTGCCAGCTACTGGGGACAGGGATTGTATGGCTACACCTTC.

The chain joins TRBV10-3 to TRBJ2-6; D perhaps matches TRBD1 (5 bases). Germline CDR1 reads ENHRY; CDR2 reads SYGVKD. The CDR3 contains 16 residues. Trimming shortened V by 4 bases and J by 0 bases, and 10 bases separated the two germline ends. The CDR3 sequence is CAISGTGNSGANVLTF. In nucleotides, the CDR3 is TGTGCCATCAGTGGAACAGGAAACTCTGGGGCCAACGTCCTGACTTTC.

J is TRBJ2-4 and V is TRBV5-1; weak D call: TRBD1 (5 bases). Trimming left V 1 base short and J 5 bases short, with 13 bases between. In germline, CDR1 is SGHRS, CDR2 YFSETQ. The CDR3 contains 15 residues. In nucleotides, the CDR3 is TGCGCCAGCAGCTTGTACGACAGTTCGCAAAACATTCAGTACTTC. Translated: CASSLYDSSQNIQYF.

The chain recombines TRBV5-1 with TRBJ2-1; D is perhaps TRBD2 (5 bases). The ends were cut back, 4 bases at V and 9 bases at J, with 17 bases in the middle. There are 14 residues in the CDR3. Germline CDR1 reads SGHRS; CDR2 reads YFSETQ. CDR3: CASSRPAASPEQFF. The CDR3, as DNA: TGCGCCAGCAGCCGGCCGGCGGCTAGCCCTGAGCAGTTCTTC.

This clone was seen only a few times. This rearrangement joins TRBV6-2 or TRBV6-3 to TRBJ1-1, with D possibly matching TRBD1 (5 bases). The germline gives CDR1 MNHEY, CDR2 SVGEGT. V lost 6 bases and J 7 bases, leaving 12 bases between the germline ends. CDR3 length: 12 residues. The DNA for the CDR3 is TGTGCCAGCAGCTCCCAGGGAAGTGAAGCTTTCTTT. Amino acid sequence: CASSSQGSEAFF.

This chain uses TRBV5-4 with TRBJ1-2, with TRBD1 matching 8 bases. J was trimmed by 4 bases and V by 4 bases; bases with no gene match: 6. The CDR3 spans 14 residues. Germline assignment: CDR1 SGHNT and CDR2 YYREEE (reference sequence). In DNA, the CDR3 is TGTGCCAGCAGCATACTGGACAGGGCCTATGGCTACACCTTC. Protein product: CASSILDRAYGYTF.

V and J are TRBV7-9 and TRBJ1-3; 7 bases are shared with TRBD1. J was trimmed by 4 bases and V by 5 bases; bases with no gene match: 5. The CDR3 is made up of 14 amino acids. CDR1 is SEHNR and CDR2 is FQNEAQ in the germline V gene (reference sequence). DNA for the CDR3: TGTGCCAGCAGCGAGACAGGGAAAGGAAACACCATATATTTT. This codes for CASSETGKGNTIYF.

The sample holds a few counts of this clone. This chain links TRBV6-6 with TRBJ2-7; possible D gene TRBD2, 5 bases. CDR1 is MNHNY and CDR2 is SVGAGI in the germline V gene (reference sequence). V lost 3 bases and J 4 bases, leaving 16 bases between the germline ends. This CDR3 is built from 15 residues. CDR3 sequence (DNA): TGTGCCAGCAGTTATCGATTAGAGGGTGAATACGAGCAGTACTTC. Protein product: CASSYRLEGEYEQYF.

This clone was counted once. The V gene is TRBV5-6, the J gene TRBJ2-1; no clear D. V was trimmed by 1 base and J by 9 bases, leaving 8 bases between them. The length of the CDR3 is 12 residues. The germline V gene has CDR1 SGHDT and CDR2 YYEEEE. Here the CDR3 DNA reads TGTGCCAGCAGCTTGAATCGGGTTGAGCAGTTCTTC. Amino acids: CASSLNRVEQFF.

The chain combines TRBV5-1 with TRBJ1-2; D is ambiguous. V dropped 0 bases and J dropped 7 bases, with 13 bases sitting between them. The V gene's germline CDR1 is SGHRS and CDR2 YFSETQ. This CDR3 region has 14 residues. The CDR3 region is CASSLVLGEAGYTF. CDR3 DNA sequence: TGCGCCAGCAGCTTGGTCCTGGGTGAGGCTGGCTACACCTTC.

The V call is TRBV7-2, the J call TRBJ1-1; 9 nucleotides align to TRBD1. The CDR3 contains 15 residues. Looked up from germline, CDR1 is SGHTA and CDR2 is FQGNSA. The ends lost 5 bases at V and 4 bases at J; junction bases unmatched: 8. The CDR3 nucleotides are TGTGCCAGCAGCGCGGGGACAGGGAGCAGCACTGAAGCTTTCTTT. Translation: CASSAGTGSSTEAFF.

This clone has a handful of counts. V and J are TRBV28 and TRBJ2-2; 10 bases align to TRBD1. The CDR3 is 13 amino acids. The V gene's germline CDR1 is MDHEN and CDR2 SYDVKM. Germline trimming cut 8 bases from V and 7 bases from J; bases unmatched to any gene: 4. Here the CDR3 reads CASLDRGIGELFF. The DNA of the CDR3 is TGTGCCAGCCTGGACAGGGGGATCGGGGAGCTGTTTTTT.

This clone has a single count. The rearrangement links TRBV6-1 to TRBJ2-4; D is unresolved. From germline, CDR1 is MNHNS and CDR2 SASEGT. The CDR3 runs 15 residues. V lost 2 bases and J 0 bases, leaving 8 bases between the germline ends. The CDR3 region is CASSEPSLAKNIQYF. CDR3 sequence (DNA): TGTGCCAGCAGTGAACCGAGCCTAGCCAAAAACATTCAGTACTTC.

The V call is TRBV5-1, the J call TRBJ2-7; D is unresolved. Germline CDR1 is SGHRS and CDR2 is YFSETQ. This CDR3 spans 13 amino acids. Trimming left V 4 bases short and J 3 bases short, with 11 bases between. In DNA form, the CDR3 reads TGCGCCAGCAGCCCCCCCTTCAGCTACGAGCAGTACTTC. Amino acid sequence: CASSPPFSYEQYF.

The gene calls are TRBV3-1 (or the pseudogene TRBV3-2) and TRBJ2-1; a possible D gene is TRBD2 (6 bases). The CDR3 consists of 17 residues. V lost 5 bases and J 5 bases, leaving 22 bases between the germline ends. From germline, CDR1 is LGHDT and CDR2 YNNKEL (reference sequence). CDR3 coding DNA: TGTGCCAGCAGCTTTCGGACTATCAAAGGGTATAACAATGAGCAGTTCTTC. The encoded protein is CASSFRTIKGYNNEQFF.

The J gene is TRBJ1-5, the V gene TRBV5-5; D remains ambiguous. Germline values: CDR1 SGHKS, CDR2 YYEKEE (reference sequence). The CDR3 loop spans 15 amino acids. V lost 1 base and J lost 0, with 8 bases in between. In DNA form, the CDR3 reads TGTGCCAGCAGCTTGACGGAGAATAGCAATCAGCCCCAGCATTTT. Protein: CASSLTENSNQPQHF. Full variable domain (remainder filled in from reference TRBV5-5 and TRBJ1-5): DAGVTQSPTHLIKTRGQQVTLRCSPISGHKSVSWYQQVLGQGPQFIFQYYEKEERGRGNFPDRFSARQFPNYSSELNVNALLLGDSALYLCASSLTENSNQPQHFGDGTRLSIL.

The genes are TRBV3-1 (or the pseudogene TRBV3-2) and TRBJ1-5, with D perhaps matching TRBD1 (6 bases). The CDR3 spans 14 residues. Trimming removed 4 bases at V and 6 bases at J, with 13 bases between. Germline V gene data show CDR1 as LGHDT and CDR2 as YNNKEL (reference sequence). In DNA form, the CDR3 reads TGTGCCAGCAGCCCGAGACAGGACGGTCAGCCCCAGCATTTT. It specifies CASSPRQDGQPQHF.

This chain uses TRBV18 with TRBJ1-3; D unresolved. The V and J ends lost 3 bases and 4 bases respectively, with 13 bases between them. Germline V lookup: CDR1 KGHSH, CDR2 LQKENI. The CDR3 spans 15 residues. As DNA, the CDR3 is TGTGCCAGCTCACCGGACTCAAGTATAGGAAACACCATATATTTT. Protein: CASSPDSSIGNTIYF.

V is TRBV3-1 (or the pseudogene TRBV3-2) and J is TRBJ2-1; 10 bases fit TRBD2. With 6 bases clipped from V and 7 bases from J, the junction kept 12 bases outside the gene matches. The CDR3 is 16 residues long. In germline, CDR1 is LGHDT, CDR2 YNNKEL (reference sequence). The CDR3 reads CASSLRLAGMGNEQFF. The CDR3 bases are TGTGCCAGCAGTCTTCGACTAGCGGGTATGGGGAATGAGCAGTTCTTC.

The chain is built from TRBV5-1 and TRBJ1-4; 8 bases line up with TRBD1. The J segment lost 3 bases and the V segment lost 3 bases, leaving 4 bases of the junction unmatched. The CDR3 is 15 residues long. CDR1 and CDR2 (germline): SGHRS, YFSETQ. Written as DNA, the CDR3 is TGCGCCAGCAGCTGGGGACAGGTCCCTAATGAAAAACTGTTTTTT. Amino acids: CASSWGQVPNEKLFF.

The chain uses TRBV2 and TRBJ2-7, with a possible D match to TRBD2 (6 bases). The CDR3 loop spans 12 amino acids. CDR1 is SNHLY and CDR2 is FYNNEI in the germline V gene. The V end lost 4 bases, the J end lost 6 bases, and 10 bases lay between the germline ends. CDR3 nucleotides: TGTGCCAGCAGTGGGGACGGGGGCGAGCAGTACGTC. Its translation is CASSGDGGEQYV.

This chain joins TRBV6-1 and TRBJ1-2, with D tentatively TRBD1 (5 bases). This CDR3 has 15 residues. Trimming removed 1 base at V and 4 bases at J, with 13 bases between. The germline CDR1 and CDR2 sequences are MNHNS and SASEGT. The CDR3 spells CASSEGGPSIYGYTF. CDR3 DNA sequence: TGTGCCAGCAGTGAAGGGGGCCCCAGCATCTATGGCTACACCTTC.

V and J are TRBV20-1 and TRBJ1-2; maybe TRBD1 (6 bases). CDR1 is DFQATT and CDR2 is SNEGSKA in the germline V gene (reference sequence). V was cut by 4 bases and J by 8 bases, with 17 bases left in between. The CDR3 has 13 residues. The CDR3 reads CSATDSQGTGYTF. In nucleotides, the CDR3 is TGCAGTGCTACTGACTCACAGGGTACGGGCTACACCTTC.

The chain combines TRBV28 with TRBJ1-4; D ambiguous. This CDR3 contains 12 residues. Germline V gives CDR1 MDHEN, CDR2 SYDVKM. V was trimmed by 2 bases and J by 4 bases, leaving 2 bases between them. CDR3 DNA: TGTGCCAGCAGTTTACGTAATGAAAAACTGTTTTTT. Amino acids: CASSLRNEKLFF.

The chain couples TRBV18 to TRBJ1-4, with D possibly TRBD1 on 6 matching bases. CDR3 length: 13 residues. Germline V gene sequence: CDR1 KGHSH, CDR2 LQKENI. The ends were cut back, 6 bases at V and 5 bases at J, with 10 bases in the middle. CDR3 sequence reads: CASSRGQNEKLFF. The CDR3, as DNA: TGTGCCAGCTCGCGCGGACAGAATGAAAAACTGTTTTTT.